One and the same sample provided the 10 T cell receptor beta chains below, sequenced in a study of siplizumab effects on memory and regulatory T cells. Sequencing was performed with immunoSEQ multiplex PCR; in TCRdb, only in-frame clones are kept and a portion is missing. The data contain 45,000 to 50,000 clones, approximately 84% of them singletons. Input material: naive CD8+ T cells sorted from blood. The receptors were sampled from a human donor in good health.

V gene TRBV20-1 combines with J gene TRBJ1-4; no clear D. The CDR3 has 10 residues. Trimming left V 3 bases short and J 8 bases short, with 4 bases between. In germline, CDR1 is DFQATT, CDR2 SNEGSKA (reference sequence). The CDR3 is CSARIEKLFF. The CDR3 region has the DNA TGCAGTGCTAGGATCGAAAAACTGTTTTTT.

The chain links TRBV7-9 to TRBJ2-2; possible D gene TRBD2, 6 bases. The CDR3 covers 17 residues. Looked up from germline, CDR1 is SEHNR and CDR2 is FQNEAQ (reference sequence). V was pared by 2 bases and J by 2 bases, with 15 bases between. CDR3: CASSLRFAGFNTGELFF. The DNA of the CDR3 is TGTGCCAGCAGCTTACGATTCGCGGGGTTTAACACCGGGGAGCTGTTTTTT.

The chain combines TRBV19 with TRBJ2-1; D not resolved. The V and J ends lost 5 bases and 4 bases respectively, with 9 bases between them. Germline assignment: CDR1 LNHDA and CDR2 SQIVND (reference sequence). The CDR3 spans 13 residues. Written as DNA, the CDR3 is TGTGCCAGTAGTGTTGACTTTTACAATGAGCAGTTCTTC. Amino acids: CASSVDFYNEQFF.

On this clone itself: One junction end does not reproduce the germline sequence, and a read error may be involved. V usage is TRBV15 and J usage is TRBJ2-2; D may be TRBD2 (5 bases). Germline V gene lookup returns CDR1 LNHNV and CDR2 YYDKDF (reference sequence). The CDR3 sequence is 17 residues long. The CDR3 is CATSRVRPQFNTGKLFF. DNA of the CDR3: TGTGCCACCAGCAGAGTTCGGCCTCAATTTAACACCGGGAAGCTGTTTTTT.

This sequence joins TRBV6-6 and TRBJ2-5; 8 bases fit TRBD1. V lost 7 bases to trimming and J lost 5 bases; unmatched junction nucleotides: 9. The CDR3 runs to 14 residues. Germline V gene lookup returns CDR1 MNHNY and CDR2 SVGAGI (reference sequence). DNA for the CDR3: TGTGCCAGCACCCCGGACAGGGATATGGAGACCCAGTACTTC. It specifies CASTPDRDMETQYF.

The rearrangement uses TRBV5-1 and TRBJ2-5; 7 bases fit TRBD2. This CDR3 comprises 14 residues. Trimming removed 0 bases from V and 1 base from J; junction bases left unmatched: 0. Germline CDR1 reads SGHRS; CDR2 reads YFSETQ. The CDR3 spells CASSLASGQETQYF. In DNA form, the CDR3 reads TGCGCCAGCAGCTTGGCTAGCGGCCAAGAGACCCAGTACTTC.

The V call is TRBV13, the J call TRBJ2-7; D unresolved. This CDR3 has 13 amino acids. The V end lost 6 bases, the J end lost 5 bases, and 14 bases lay between the germline ends. Germline CDR1 is PRHDT and CDR2 is FYEKMQ (reference sequence). CDR3 sequence reads: CASSSRRPHEQYF. As DNA, the CDR3 is TGTGCCAGCAGTTCCCGGCGGCCCCACGAGCAGTACTTC. The variable domain in full, completed from reference TRBV13 and TRBJ2-7, reads AAGVIQSPRHLIKEKRETATLKCYPIPRHDTVYWYQQGPGQDPQFLISFYEKMQSDKGSIPDRFSAQQFSDYHSELNMSSLELGDSALYFCASSSRRPHEQYFGPGTRLTVT.

The V and J genes are TRBV9 and TRBJ2-5; a possible D gene is TRBD1 (6 bases). Germline values: CDR1 SGDLS, CDR2 YYNGEE. Trimming took off 4 bases at V and 4 bases at J, with 14 bases between the two ends. The CDR3 totals 14 residues. CDR3 in amino acids: CASSPQGWAETQYF. The CDR3 DNA reads as TGTGCCAGCAGCCCTCAGGGGTGGGCAGAGACCCAGTACTTC.

This clone was counted between two and nine times. The V and J genes are TRBV7-2 and TRBJ2-7, with 8 bases that match TRBD2. Losses at the gene ends were 7 bases for V and 0 bases for J; bases not matched to a gene: 8. Germline CDR1 is SGHTA and CDR2 is FQGNSA. The CDR3 runs to 15 residues. In DNA, the CDR3 is TGTGCCAGCACCCCGGGAGGGGGGAGCTCCTACGAGCAGTACTTC. Translation gives CASTPGGGSSYEQYF.

V usage is TRBV7-3 and J usage is TRBJ2-1; maybe TRBD2 (5 bases). Trimming removed 5 bases from V and 0 bases from J, with 14 bases in between. The CDR3 totals 16 residues. Germline CDR1 is SGHTA and CDR2 is FQGTGA. CDR3 protein: CASSNIRTRSYNEQFF. The DNA for the CDR3 is TGTGCCAGCAGCAACATCAGGACTCGCTCCTACAATGAGCAGTTCTTC.